This TCR beta chain was identified during a study of untreated major depressive disorder. Profiling relied on immunoSEQ multiplex PCR, and the TCRdb table lists in-frame clones only, not all of them. Of under 25,000 clones listed, about 92% were seen once; the top ten hold more than 0.55%. From thawed PBMCs, CD4+ T cells were purified by negative selection. Enrichment usually gave approximately 95% pure CD4+ T cells. This clonotype originated in a woman aged 40 to 50 with major depressive disorder. Sequencing input: CD4+ T cells from PBMCs.

In nucleotides, the CDR3 is TGCGCCAGCAGCAGGCCCTTGGAGACCCAGTACTTC. It is translated as CASSRPLETQYF. The rearrangement links TRBV5-1 to TRBJ2-5; the D is unclear. The length of the CDR3 is 12 residues. V lost 4 bases to trimming and J lost 5 bases, with 9 bases between them. The germline V gene encodes CDR1 SGHRS and CDR2 YFSETQ.